This T cell receptor beta chain comes out of a study of read filtering for tumor transcriptome and immune sequencing. Study summary: The cohort had 17 men and more than 13 women aged about 40 to 90, mean roughly 66 years. 8 patients were R-ISS I, approximately 15 were R-ISS II, about seven were R-ISS III. RNA-seq yielded only roughly 75 to 1,300 TCR reads, IR-seq about 4 to 10.27 million.

General study points: This fraction held mixed bone marrow immune cells after CD138-negative sorting.

The CDR3 runs 13 residues. With 5 bases removed from V and 3 bases from J, the gap between germline ends came to 10 bases. This clonotype was recorded many times. Its matching antigen is unknown. The library was built from about 400 ng RNA with molecular barcoded adaptors for alpha/delta and beta/gamma chains. Via MiXCR, TCRdb re-called the reads, giving one row per CDR3 protein. The table has 130,000 or so distinct CDR3 sequences, approximately 13% seen once. This clonotype originated in a donor at least 40 years old with multiple myeloma. The genes are TRBV12-3 or TRBV12-4 and TRBJ1-1, with no clear D. Specimen: a population of CD138-negative cells sorted from bone marrow. The chain's CDR3 is CASSLTSYTEAFF. The DNA for the CDR3 is TGTGCCAGCAGTCTTACAAGCTACACTGAAGCTTTCTTT.